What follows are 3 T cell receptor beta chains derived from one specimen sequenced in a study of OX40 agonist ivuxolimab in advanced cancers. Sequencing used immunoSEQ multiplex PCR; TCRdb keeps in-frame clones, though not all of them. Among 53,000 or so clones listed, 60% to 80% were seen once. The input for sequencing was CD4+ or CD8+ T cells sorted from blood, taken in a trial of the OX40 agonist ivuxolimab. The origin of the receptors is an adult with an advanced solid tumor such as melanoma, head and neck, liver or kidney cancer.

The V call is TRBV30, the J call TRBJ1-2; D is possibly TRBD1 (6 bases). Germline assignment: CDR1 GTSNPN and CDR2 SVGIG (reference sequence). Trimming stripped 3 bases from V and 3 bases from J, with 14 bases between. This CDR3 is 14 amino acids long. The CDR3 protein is CAWRERGLDYGYTF. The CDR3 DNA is TGTGCCTGGAGGGAAAGGGGGTTGGACTATGGCTACACCTTC.

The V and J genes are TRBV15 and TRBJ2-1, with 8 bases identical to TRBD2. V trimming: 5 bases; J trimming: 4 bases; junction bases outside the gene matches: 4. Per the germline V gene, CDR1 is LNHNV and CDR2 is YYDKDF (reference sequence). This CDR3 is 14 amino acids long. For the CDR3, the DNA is TGTGCCACCAGCGTCGGGAGGGCTTACAATGAGCAGTTCTTC. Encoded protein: CATSVGRAYNEQFF.

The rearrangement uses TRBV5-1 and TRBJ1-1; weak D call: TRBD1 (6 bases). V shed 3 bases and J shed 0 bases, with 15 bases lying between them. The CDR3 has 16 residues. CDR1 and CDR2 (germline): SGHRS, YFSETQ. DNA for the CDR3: TGCGCCAGCAGCTGGGGTTCCAGGGGACTGAACACTGAAGCTTTCTTT. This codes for CASSWGSRGLNTEAFF. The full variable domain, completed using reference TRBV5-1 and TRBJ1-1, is KAGVTQTPRYLIKTRGQQVTLSCSPISGHRSVSWYQQTPGQGLQFLFEYFSETQRNKGNFPGRFSGRQFSNSRSEMNVSTLELGDSALYLCASSWGSRGLNTEAFFGQGTRLTVV.